This TCR beta chain was found in a study of T cell responses to AZD1222 COVID-19 vaccine. Study findings and constraints: Baseline seropositivity characterized only a handful of AZD1222 recipients. Vaccine-associated CD4 TCRs ranged over spike, dominating at 160-218 and 743-854.

The CDR3 contains 15 residues. V lost 5 bases and J lost 4; bases outside the gene matches: 8. Germline assignment: CDR1 SGHNT and CDR2 YENEEA. TCRdb's copy holds only in-frame clones and misses some; the assay was immunoSEQ multiplex PCR. Among 84,000 or so clones listed, roughly 85% were seen once. A remark on this clone: The antigen is unknown.

The specimen comprised peripheral blood, sampled on day 0 of AZD1222 vaccination. The V call is TRBV11-3, the J call TRBJ2-5; 9 bases fit TRBD2. The receptor was isolated from an adult in good health. This CDR3 reads CASSHSGGGTETQYF. The CDR3 region has the DNA TGTGCCAGCAGCCATAGCGGGGGAGGTACAGAGACCCAGTACTTC.